This T cell receptor (beta chain) is drawn from a study of shared clonotypes between healthy human individuals. About the research overall: Researchers drew samples from a couple of women and a few men aged 18 to 49.

The CDR3 contains 15 residues. V was pared by 6 bases and J by 5 bases, with 12 bases of the junction left unmatched. The germline V gene encodes CDR1 MNHEY and CDR2 SVGAGI. Generated by immunoSEQ multiplex PCR, the TCRdb table keeps only in-frame clones and is missing some. The sample holds over a million clones; roughly 95% are singletons and the top ten take 0.95% to 1.5%. CD45RA+ naive and CD45RA-negative memory subsets were separated from CD4+ cells. The sequencing sample was made of naive CD4+ T cells sorted from blood. Subset meaning: CD45RA+ positively selected. The sequence was obtained from a man younger than 40 in good health. The V gene is TRBV6-5, the J gene TRBJ1-2; 7 nucleotides align to TRBD1. Written as DNA, the CDR3 is TGTGCCAGCAGCCGTGCCTCCGGGACAGTATATGGCTACACCTTC. Translated: CASSRASGTVYGYTF.